This entry lists 2 T cell receptor beta chains sequenced from one sample in a study of T cell responses to AZD1222 COVID-19 vaccine. Using immunoSEQ multiplex PCR, the repertoire was profiled, and TCRdb retains in-frame clones only, with some absent. The profile shows roughly 150,000 clones, over 90% of them singletons. Specimen: peripheral blood, collected on day 0 of AZD1222 vaccination. Receptor source: an adult in good health.

The chain uses TRBV19 and TRBJ2-2, with TRBD1 matching 12 bases. Germline V gives CDR1 LNHDA, CDR2 SQIVND (reference sequence). The CDR3 length is 16 residues. Trimming removed 4 bases from V and 4 bases from J; junction bases left unmatched: 4. In DNA, the CDR3 is TGTGCCAGTAGTACGGGACAGGGGGCCGGCACCGGGGAGCTGTTTTTT. It yields the protein CASSTGQGAGTGELFF. The complete variable domain, with remaining parts taken from reference TRBV19 and TRBJ2-2, reads DGGITQSPKYLFRKEGQNVTLSCEQNLNHDAMYWYRQDPGQGLRLIYYSQIVNDFQKGDIAEGYSVSREKKESFPLTVTSAQKNPTAFYLCASSTGQGAGTGELFFGEGSRLTVL.

The CDR3 DNA sequence: TGTGCCAGCGGGGCGATGGGATATAACACTGAAGCTTTCTTT. Its protein is CASGAMGYNTEAFF. The chain is built from TRBV5-4 and TRBJ1-1, with a weak D call TRBD1 (5 bases). This CDR3 region has 14 residues. The germline V gene encodes CDR1 SGHNT and CDR2 YYREEE (reference sequence). Between the trimmed V and J ends, which lost 7 bases and 2 bases, there was a span of 15 bases.